This T cell receptor beta chain was identified during a study of cytomegalovirus exposure and HLA in healthy donors (dated by TCRdb to about 2017). Study-wide context: A later analysis indicated that the roughly 130 validation repertoires were generated on the platform also employed for the 670 or so repertoires of the first cohort. The aim of the study was to test whether cataloging public T cell receptors could identify signatures of past pathogen exposure. In addition to the first cohort of about 650 subjects, a separate validation cohort of 130 or so different subjects was used. To predict cytomegalovirus infection status, the study brought together high-throughput TCR immunosequencing, statistical association of individual TCRs with disease status, and machine learning. Study-wide findings and limitations: The authors suggested that the approach could potentially be extended to other disease states and immunological phenotypes. A later analysis lacked HLA typing for the validation cohort, so it scored co-occurrence in that cohort across all 130 or so repertoires. Cytomegalovirus status was reported to be diagnosed by the classifier with high specificity and sensitivity in both the original and validation cohorts. In vitro tests confirmed that three of the cytomegalovirus-associated TCR beta chains recognize cytomegalovirus antigens. In a later analysis, TCRs clustered in the first cohort were found to also tend to co-occur in the roughly 120 validation repertoires, with over 90% of cluster scores above 0. In the study, some 160 TCR beta chains were listed as associated with cytomegalovirus. Most TCR sequences were observed very rarely across donors, whereas some public TCRs were present in many individuals.

The donors were included in the validation cohort of around 120 subjects, a group kept apart from the roughly 680-subject first cohort. A remark on this clone: Its antigen remains undetermined. No much larger clone is present one base from it, and per-base qualities are unavailable.

Taken from the germline V gene, the CDR1 and CDR2 loops are SGHVS and FQNEAQ. The junction shows trimming of 1 base on V and 5 bases on J, and the gene matches do not reach 5 bases of it. From the cysteine up to the phenylalanine, the CDR3 has a length of 15 residues. Of all the DNA, just the CDR3 is kept, 45 bases in frame from base 1. Library prep was done by the immunoSEQ multiplex PCR assay. In the paper's pipeline: To diagnose cytomegalovirus status from the catalog of TCR beta chain sequences, a statistical classification framework was built. This is the immuneACCESS table as TCRdb keeps it, with only in-frame sequences that have V and J called. A part of the clones is gone; compared with another copy, unresolved V genes explain less than half, and the rest is unexplained. That table is the source of V, J and clone size, and D and trimming were worked out from the DNA. This sample comprises about 50,000 clones, 92% of them detected only once. The ten largest clonotypes hold 1.4% of the sample.

This TCR was recovered from a man aged 18 to 30 in good health and CMV-seronegative. Here the chain combines TRBV7-8 and TRBJ1-5, and 7 bases in between align with TRBD1. The sequenced sample consisted of PBMCs. DNA sequence: TGTGCCAGCAGCTTAGGCACAGGGGTAGATCAGCCCCAGCATTTT. Translated, it gives CASSLGTGVDQPQHF.